This TCR beta chain was obtained from a study of blood T cell repertoires in COVID-19. As originally analysed: Estimation of nucleated cell counts was performed using reference gene primer amplification. Generated by immunoSEQ multiplex PCR, the TCRdb table keeps only in-frame clones and is missing some. The V and J calls and the clone size are those of that table, but D and trimming were determined from the DNA. The sample consists of 200,000 to 300,000 clones, approximately 87% of them appearing once. The TCR sequence derives from a woman aged 40 to 49 who had recovered from COVID-19. The specimen was peripheral blood.

The CDR3 DNA is TGTGCCAGTAGTGAGCACAGGGGTTCTCGGAACGAGCAGTACTTC. This translates into CASSEHRGSRNEQYF. The chain links TRBV19 to TRBJ2-7; 7 nucleotides agree with TRBD1. Germline CDR1 reads LNHDA; CDR2 reads SQIVND (reference sequence). The V and J ends lost 5 bases and 5 bases, in that order; junction bases with no gene match: 12. This CDR3 region has 15 residues.